Included here is one T cell receptor (beta chain) sequence, with context. It has no known antigen specificity. It has no much larger one-base neighbor in the sample; base qualities were not kept. CDR1 and CDR2 were assigned from the germline V gene (reference sequence) as SEHNR and FQNEAQ. V is clipped by 5 bases and J by 6 bases, and the sequence between their germline boundaries is 13 bases long. Counted from cysteine to phenylalanine, this CDR3 has 13 amino acids. Only the CDR3 DNA stays, 39 bases, in frame from base 1. The record originates from a study of T-cell memory formation after mild COVID-19 listed by TCRdb under 2021. Background on the whole study: TCR sequence clusters from the two donors were largely donor specific. Longitudinal TCRalpha and TCRbeta repertoire sequencing tracked T-cell clones expanding and contracting after mild COVID-19 in two donors. Two young, previously healthy adult volunteers made up the cohort, one male and one female. What the research found in general, with its limitations: The detection of some responding clones in pre-infection memory suggests that pre-existing cross-reactive memory T cells joined the SARS-CoV-2 response. SARS-CoV-2 specificity of the second-wave clones peaking on day 37 was not confirmed. Contracting CD4+ clones were found mainly in CM and EM memory subsets, while CD8+ clones were enriched in EMRA. Only two mild cases were covered in the study, and larger cohorts including severe cases with pre-infection samples were considered necessary. Balanced CD4/CD8 phenotypes were observed for clones contracting from day 15 to 85, whereas a bias towards CD4+ was observed for a second wave of clones expanding from day 15 to 37.

Ficoll-Paque density gradient centrifugation was the method used to isolate PBMCs. Sequenced using an Illumina NovaSeq 6000. TCRalpha and TCRbeta cDNA libraries were built by 5'RACE with constant-segment primers, adding sample barcodes and unique molecular identifiers. Trizol reagent was used to extract RNA from every sample. The libraries were amplified in two PCR steps, and the second step added a second sample barcode and Illumina TruSeq adapters. Libraries were sequenced on an Illumina NovaSeq with 2 x 150 bp paired-end reads. The paper's processing steps were these. Demultiplexing of reads and collapsing into UMI-guided consensus sequences were performed with migec v1.2.7. Using mixcr v2.1.11, the UMI consensuses were aligned to TRA and TRB V and J templates and assembled into clonotypes. Expanded or contracted clonotypes were those called significant by both edgeR and NoisET, with noise models trained on biological replicates. For edgeR calls, a false discovery rate-adjusted p below 0.01 and a log2 fold-change threshold of 1 were applied. As an exploratory analysis of dynamics, max-normalized trajectories of the 1000 most abundant clonotypes were examined with PCA combined with hierarchical clustering. Separately sequenced CD4+ and CD8+ repertoires were used to assign a CD4 or CD8 phenotype to each responding clone. TCRdb took the public reads, trimmed them with fastp at Q25, ran MiXCR for clone calling and kept in-frame beta chains. When rows share a CDR3 protein, they turn into one entry using the most common DNA and genes. The authors' filters were not applied to this entry. The sample profile shows about 150,000 distinct CDR3 sequences; 20% to 25% of them were found once. The ten largest clones add up to roughly 25% of the sample.

Recombination linked TRBV7-9 to TRBJ1-2; a tentative D call is TRBD1 (5 bases match). Specimen: PBMCs or a T cell subset sorted from them (not recorded which). The TCR was taken from an adult woman who had mild COVID-19 (a few samples of this study predate the infection). The sample titles of this study are shuffled in the database, so cell type and time point are left out; the donor was told from shared clones. The nucleotide sequence reads as follows: TGTGCCAGCAGCGACACCGGGACGGATGGCTACACCTTC. This encodes CASSDTGTDGYTF.